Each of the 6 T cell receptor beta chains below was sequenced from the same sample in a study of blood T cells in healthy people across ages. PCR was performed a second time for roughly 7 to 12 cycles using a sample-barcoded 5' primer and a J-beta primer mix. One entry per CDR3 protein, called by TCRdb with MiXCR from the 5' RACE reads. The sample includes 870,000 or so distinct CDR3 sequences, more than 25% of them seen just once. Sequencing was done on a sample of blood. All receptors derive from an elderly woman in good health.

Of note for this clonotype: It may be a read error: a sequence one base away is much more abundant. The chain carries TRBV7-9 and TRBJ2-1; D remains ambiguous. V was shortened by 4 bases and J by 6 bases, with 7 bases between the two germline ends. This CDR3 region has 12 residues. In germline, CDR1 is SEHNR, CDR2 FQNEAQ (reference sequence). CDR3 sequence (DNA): TGTGCCAGCAGCTCTACCCGCAATGAGCAGTTCTTC. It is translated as CASSSTRNEQFF. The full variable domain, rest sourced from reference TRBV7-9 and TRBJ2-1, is DTGVSQNPRHKITKRGQNVTFRCDPISEHNRLYWYRQTLGQGPEFLTYFQNEAQLEKSRLLSDRFSAERPKGSFSTLEIQRTEQGDSAMYLCASSSTRNEQFFGPGTRLTVL.

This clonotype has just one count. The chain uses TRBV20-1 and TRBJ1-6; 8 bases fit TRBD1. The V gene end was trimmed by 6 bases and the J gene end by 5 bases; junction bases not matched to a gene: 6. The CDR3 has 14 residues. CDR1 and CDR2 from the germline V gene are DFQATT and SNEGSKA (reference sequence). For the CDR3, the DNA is TGCAGTGCCACAGGACAGGGCGATAATTCACCCCTCCACTTT. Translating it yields CSATGQGDNSPLHF.

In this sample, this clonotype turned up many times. The CDR3 sequence: CASSVGRGPYNEQFF. CDR3 DNA sequence: TGTGCCAGCAGCGTAGGTAGAGGGCCCTACAATGAGCAGTTCTTC. The chain links TRBV9 to TRBJ2-1; D might be TRBD2 (5 bases). The CDR3 sequence is 15 residues long. V was clipped by 0 bases and J by 2 bases, with 9 bases between them. Germline V CDR1 and CDR2: SGDLS, YYNGEE.

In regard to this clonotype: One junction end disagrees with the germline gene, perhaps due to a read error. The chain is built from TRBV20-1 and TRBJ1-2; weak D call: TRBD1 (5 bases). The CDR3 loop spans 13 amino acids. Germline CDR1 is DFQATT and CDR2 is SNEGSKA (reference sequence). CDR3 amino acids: CSAREDTIYDYTF. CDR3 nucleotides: TGCAGTGCTAGAGAGGACACTATCTATGACTACACCTTC.

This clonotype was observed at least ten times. For the CDR3, the DNA is TGTGCCAGCAGCTTAAAACGGAACACTGAAGCTTTCTTT. Its translation is CASSLKRNTEAFF. This rearrangement joins TRBV11-2 to TRBJ1-1; no reliable D call. V was trimmed by 2 bases and J by 1 base, leaving 5 bases between them. Germline assignment: CDR1 SGHAT and CDR2 FQNNGV. This CDR3 comprises 13 residues.

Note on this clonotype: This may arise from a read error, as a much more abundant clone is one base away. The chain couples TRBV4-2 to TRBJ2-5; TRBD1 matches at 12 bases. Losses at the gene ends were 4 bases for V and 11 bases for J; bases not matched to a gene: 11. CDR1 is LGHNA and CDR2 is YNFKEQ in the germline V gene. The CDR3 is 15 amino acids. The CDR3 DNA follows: TGTGCCAGCAGCCTGGGACAGGGGGCACGCGCTGAGCAGTACTTC. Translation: CASSLGQGARAEQYF.